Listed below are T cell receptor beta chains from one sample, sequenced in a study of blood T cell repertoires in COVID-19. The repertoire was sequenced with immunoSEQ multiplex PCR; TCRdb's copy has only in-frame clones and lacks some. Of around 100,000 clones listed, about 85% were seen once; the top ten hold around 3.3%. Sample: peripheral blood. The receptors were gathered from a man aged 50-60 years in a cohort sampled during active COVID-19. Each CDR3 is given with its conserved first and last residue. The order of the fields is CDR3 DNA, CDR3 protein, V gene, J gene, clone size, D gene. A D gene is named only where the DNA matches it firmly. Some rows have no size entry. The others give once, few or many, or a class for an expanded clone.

DNA: TGTGCCAGCAGCCCCCAGGCAGTCGTCACCTTC; CDR3: CASSPQAVVTF; V: TRBV12-3/TRBV12-4; J: TRBJ1-2; size: NA; D: NA
DNA: TGTGCCAGCAGCAATAGCGGGGGCCACCAAGAGACCCAGTACTTC; CDR3: CASSNSGGHQETQYF; V: TRBV21-1; J: TRBJ2-5; size: NA; D: NA
DNA: TGTGCCAGCAGCCAAGACATAGGCACAGATACGCAGTATTTT; CDR3: CASSQDIGTDTQYF; V: TRBV3-1/TRBV3-2; J: TRBJ2-3; size: once; D: NA
DNA: TGTGCCAGAAGGAAGGGACAGGGAATGGTTTTGAGGACTGAAGCTTTCTTT; CDR3: CARRKGQGMVLRTEAFF; V: TRBV5-3; J: TRBJ1-1; size: NA; D: TRBD1
DNA: TGTGCCAGCAGTTACCAGCCGGGACAGCAAGAGACCCAGTACTTC; CDR3: CASSYQPGQQETQYF; V: TRBV6-6; J: TRBJ2-5; size: few; D: TRBD1
DNA: TGTGCCAGCAGTGGGTTGGACAGGGTAACAGATACGCAGTATTTT; CDR3: CASSGLDRVTDTQYF; V: TRBV25-1; J: TRBJ2-3; size: NA; D: TRBD1
DNA: TGTGCCAGTAGTATAGCCGGCGGGGGATCATATAGCAATCAGCCCCAGCATTTT; CDR3: CASSIAGGGSYSNQPQHF; V: TRBV19; J: TRBJ1-5; size: NA; D: NA
DNA: TGTGCCAGCAGTCTAGCGGGGAAGAGCAATCAGCCCCAGCATTTT; CDR3: CASSLAGKSNQPQHF; V: TRBV27; J: TRBJ1-5; size: NA; D: NA
DNA: TGCGCCAGCAGCGGCGGGGGCCGGGGCACCGGGGAGCTGTTTTTT; CDR3: CASSGGGRGTGELFF; V: TRBV5-1; J: TRBJ2-2; size: NA; D: NA
DNA: TGTGCCAGCAGTTACTCGTCCGGGGTAGGGAGGAATACGCAGTATTTT; CDR3: CASSYSSGVGRNTQYF; V: TRBV6-6; J: TRBJ2-3; size: NA; D: NA
DNA: TGTGCCAGCAGCTTCGGACTAGCTGGGGATACGCAGTATTTT; CDR3: CASSFGLAGDTQYF; V: TRBV5-6; J: TRBJ2-3; size: NA; D: TRBD2
DNA: TGTGCCAGCAGCTACGGGAGACAAGAGACCCAGTACTTC; CDR3: CASSYGRQETQYF; V: TRBV5-6; J: TRBJ2-5; size: NA; D: NA
DNA: TGTGCCAGCAGTTCCGACGGGACAGGACACCAAGAGACCCAGTACTTC; CDR3: CASSSDGTGHQETQYF; V: TRBV28; J: TRBJ2-5; size: NA; D: TRBD1
DNA: TGCGCCAGCAGCCAAGTGGCTAGCGGAGGAGATACGCAGTATTTT; CDR3: CASSQVASGGDTQYF; V: TRBV4-1; J: TRBJ2-3; size: NA; D: TRBD2
DNA: TGTGCCAGCTCACCATTGGAGGTTGGCGGGGAGCTGTTTTTT; CDR3: CASSPLEVGGELFF; V: TRBV18; J: TRBJ2-2; size: NA; D: NA
DNA: TGTGCCAGCAGCCAGGGGGAGACCCAGTACTTC; CDR3: CASSQGETQYF; V: TRBV7-8; J: TRBJ2-5; size: NA; D: NA
DNA: TGTGCCAGCAGTTACTGGGGGGTGAACACCGGGGAGCTGTTTTTT; CDR3: CASSYWGVNTGELFF; V: TRBV6-2/TRBV6-3; J: TRBJ2-2; size: NA; D: NA
DNA: TGTGCCAGCAGCTTCGACCTACAGGGGGCGCGAGGGGCCAACGTCCTGACTTTC; CDR3: CASSFDLQGARGANVLTF; V: TRBV5-4; J: TRBJ2-6; size: NA; D: TRBD1
DNA: TGTGCCAGCAGCGCGGGACAGGGGGTGAGTGGCTACACCTTC; CDR3: CASSAGQGVSGYTF; V: TRBV9; J: TRBJ1-2; size: NA; D: TRBD1
DNA: TGTGCCAACGCCCTTGGGAGCCCTTCGGAGACCCAGTACTTC; CDR3: CANALGSPSETQYF; V: TRBV2; J: TRBJ2-5; size: once; D: NA